The sequence of this TCR beta chain was determined in a study of cytomegalovirus exposure and HLA in healthy donors. Study outcomes and limitations: The authors enumerated 150 to 200 TCR beta chains as linked to cytomegalovirus. Most likely, a cluster of highly shared sequence variants arose as a sequencing artifact.

Worth noting for this clone: Its cognate antigen is unknown.

The CDR3 is 15 amino acids. The V gene's germline CDR1 is SGHTA and CDR2 FQGTGA. The V segment lost 2 bases and the J segment 4 bases; nucleotides outside the gene matches: 5. Vbeta (60) and Jbeta (13) primers were used in the PCR. Libraries were prepared by immunoSEQ multiplex PCR; TCRdb keeps only in-frame clonotypes and omits some of them. The table records roughly 190,000 clones, roughly 90% of them present only once. Every donor was a healthy person donating bone marrow. The TCR originated in a boy aged 2 to 9 in good health and CMV-seronegative. Sequenced: PBMCs. J is TRBJ2-1 and V is TRBV7-3, with 7 bases lining up with TRBD1. In nucleotides, the CDR3 is TGTGCCAGCAGCTTAGACAGGGCAGGGTACAATGAGCAGTTCTTC. Translating gives CASSLDRAGYNEQFF.